This entry concerns a single T cell receptor beta chain. The antigen is unknown. This entry is derived from a study of cytomegalovirus exposure and HLA in healthy donors. Whole-study findings and limits: Among the CMV-associated chains, three were confirmed in vitro as specific for CMV antigens. Indistinguishable V segments, including TRBV6-2 and TRBV6-3, were excluded. Usually a TCR sequence was rare, but some public TCRs were found in many donors.

In the PCR, 60 Vbeta and 13 Jbeta primers were used. Sequencing used immunoSEQ multiplex PCR; TCRdb keeps in-frame clones, though not all of them. The sample has about 80,000 clones, around 62% seen once; the top ten hold about 4.7%. From germline, CDR1 is KGHSH and CDR2 LQKENI. Trimming took 6 bases from V and 4 from J; bases not matched to a gene: 5. The CDR3 extends over 14 amino acids. This sequence was found in a male donor in good health and CMV-seropositive. V is TRBV18 and J is TRBJ1-5, with 8 positions matching TRBD1. Sequencing was performed on PBMCs. CDR3 region: CASSRQGINQPQHF. The CDR3, as DNA: TGTGCCAGCTCGCGACAGGGGATTAATCAGCCCCAGCATTTT.